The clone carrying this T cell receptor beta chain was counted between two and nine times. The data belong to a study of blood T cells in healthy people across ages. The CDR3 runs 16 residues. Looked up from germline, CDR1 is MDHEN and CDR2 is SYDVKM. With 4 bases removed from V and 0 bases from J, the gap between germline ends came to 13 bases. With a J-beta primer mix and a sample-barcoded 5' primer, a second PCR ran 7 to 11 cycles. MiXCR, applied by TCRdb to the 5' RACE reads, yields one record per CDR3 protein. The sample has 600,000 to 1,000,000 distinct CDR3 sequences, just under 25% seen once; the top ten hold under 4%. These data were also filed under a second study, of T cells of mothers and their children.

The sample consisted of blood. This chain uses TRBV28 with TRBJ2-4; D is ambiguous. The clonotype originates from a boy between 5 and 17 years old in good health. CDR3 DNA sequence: TGTGCCAGCAGTTGCGGTCGTGAACTAGCCAAAAACATTCAGTACTTC. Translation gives CASSCGRELAKNIQYF.